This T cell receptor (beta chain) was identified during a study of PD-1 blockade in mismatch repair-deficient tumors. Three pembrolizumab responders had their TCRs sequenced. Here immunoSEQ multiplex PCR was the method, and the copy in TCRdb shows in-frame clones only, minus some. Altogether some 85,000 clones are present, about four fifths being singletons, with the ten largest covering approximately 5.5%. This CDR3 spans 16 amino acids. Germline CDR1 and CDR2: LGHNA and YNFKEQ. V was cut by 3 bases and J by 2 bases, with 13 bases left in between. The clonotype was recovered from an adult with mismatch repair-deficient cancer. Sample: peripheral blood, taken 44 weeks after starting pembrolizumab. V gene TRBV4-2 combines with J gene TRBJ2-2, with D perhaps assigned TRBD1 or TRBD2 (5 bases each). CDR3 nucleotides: TGTGCCAGCAGCCAGGGCCGAGGGGTAAACACCGGGGAGCTGTTTTTT. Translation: CASSQGRGVNTGELFF.